This T cell receptor (beta chain) was profiled in a study of control samples from healthy donors and cancer patients. Only in-frame clones appear in the TCRdb table, and some are missing; sequencing was by immunoSEQ multiplex PCR. The sample lists around 100,000 clones, 80% to 95% seen once, with around 3% in the top ten. The CDR3 loop spans 13 amino acids. V was cut by 6 bases and J by 4 bases, with 12 bases left in between. The sequence was obtained from a human donor in good health. The donor label of this sample is uncertain. The sample consisted of blood. This rearrangement joins TRBV12-3 or TRBV12-4 to TRBJ1-2; D remains ambiguous. This CDR3 reads CASSLSFLYGYTF. The CDR3 nucleotides read TGTGCCAGCAGCCTATCTTTTCTCTATGGCTACACCTTC.